The 27 T cell receptor beta chains listed next were all sequenced from one sample in a study of blood T cell repertoires in COVID-19. The table came from immunoSEQ multiplex PCR; TCRdb's copy has only in-frame clones and leaves some out. The sample lists around 250,000 clones; around 80% were seen once. Sequencing was carried out using peripheral blood. Receptors were obtained from a man at least 80 years old with acute or convalescent COVID-19.

This clone was counted a few times. This chain uses TRBV6-2 or TRBV6-3 with TRBJ2-7; TRBD2 matches at 11 bases. J gave up 1 base and V 4 bases, and 3 bases lay outside the gene matches. The CDR3 contains 15 residues. Germline CDR1 is MNHEY and CDR2 is SVGEGT. Written as DNA, the CDR3 is TGTGCCAGCAGTTTGGTAGCGGGAGGGTCCTACGAGCAGTACTTC. Amino acids: CASSLVAGGSYEQYF.

This clone came up once. The chain links TRBV5-1 to TRBJ1-5, with D possibly TRBD1 on 5 matching bases. Germline V gives CDR1 SGHRS, CDR2 YFSETQ. The CDR3 length is 13 residues. Trimming shortened V by 4 bases and J by 8 bases, and 13 bases separated the two germline ends. CDR3 nucleotides: TGCGCCAGCAGCCCGGAGGGGTTCGAGCCCCAGCATTTT. It specifies CASSPEGFEPQHF.

J is TRBJ2-2 and V is TRBV30; TRBD2 matches at 8 bases. This CDR3 contains 15 residues. V shed 4 bases and J 6 bases; nucleotides not matched to a gene: 10. CDR1 is GTSNPN and CDR2 is SVGIG in the germline V gene (reference sequence). CDR3 DNA: TGTGCCTGGACCCCAGCGGGAGTTAATCCCGGGGAGCTGTTTTTT. Protein: CAWTPAGVNPGELFF.

V is TRBV5-4 and J is TRBJ2-5, with 9 bases matching TRBD2. Germline V lookup: CDR1 SGHNT, CDR2 YYREEE (reference sequence). V lost 0 bases and J lost 5; bases outside the gene matches: 2. The CDR3 sequence is 14 residues long. In DNA form, the CDR3 reads TGTGCCAGCAGCTTGGGAGCGGGAGGTGAGACCCAGTACTTC. Translation gives CASSLGAGGETQYF.

The chain's CDR3 is CASSLRGPGELFF. CDR3 DNA sequence: TGTGCCAGCAGTCTCAGGGGTCCCGGGGAGCTGTTTTTT. The genes are TRBV12-3 or TRBV12-4 and TRBJ2-2; D possibly corresponds to TRBD1 (6 bases). The CDR3 covers 13 residues. V lost 5 bases, J lost 6 bases, and 10 bases lay in between.

The chain uses TRBV5-1 and TRBJ2-1; the match to TRBD1 covers 8 bases. The CDR3 length is 14 residues. Germline loops: CDR1 SGHRS, CDR2 YFSETQ. Trimming cost V 4 bases and J 3 bases; bases outside gene matches: 3. CDR3 DNA: TGCGCCAGCAGCCGGACAGGGAACTACAATGAGCAGTTCTTC. Protein sequence: CASSRTGNYNEQFF.

This clone appeared a few times. The rearrangement links TRBV14 to TRBJ2-1; 12 bases line up with TRBD2. The CDR3 has 16 amino acids. With 4 bases clipped from V and 4 bases from J, the junction kept 5 bases outside the gene matches. Germline V gives CDR1 SGHDN, CDR2 FVKESK. The CDR3 is CASSPSGRANYNEQFF. The CDR3 nucleotides read TGTGCCAGCAGCCCTAGCGGGAGGGCAAATTACAATGAGCAGTTCTTC.

The chain links TRBV5-1 to TRBJ1-4; 7 nucleotides agree with TRBD1. V lost 4 bases to trimming and J lost 5 bases; unmatched junction nucleotides: 5. Germline CDR1 and CDR2: SGHRS and YFSETQ. The CDR3 contains 14 residues. In DNA form, the CDR3 reads TGCGCCAGCAGCGGAGGCAGGGGGAATGAAAAACTGTTTTTT. It codes for CASSGGRGNEKLFF.

The chain employs TRBV21-1 and TRBJ2-5; the table calls TRBD2, which could not be checked here. TRBV21-1 is described as a pseudogene. The CDR3 covers 14 residues. The CDR3 nucleotides read TGTGCCAGCAGCAAAGGCCGGTACCAAGAGACCCAGTACTTC. Translation gives CASSKGRYQETQYF.

The J gene is TRBJ2-7, the V gene TRBV24-1; D might be TRBD2 (5 bases). CDR3 length: 12 amino acids. V lost 2 bases, J lost 12 bases, and 13 bases lay in between. Germline V lookup: CDR1 KGHDR, CDR2 SFDVKD. Here the CDR3 reads CATSDSGGSTYF. The CDR3 nucleotides read TGTGCCACCAGTGATTCTGGCGGGTCTACGTACTTC.

This clone was counted once. This sequence joins TRBV19 and TRBJ2-2; TRBD2 is a possible D gene (6 bases). Germline CDR1 reads LNHDA; CDR2 reads SQIVND (reference sequence). Trimming shortened V by 5 bases and J by 5 bases, and 15 bases separated the two germline ends. This CDR3 spans 15 amino acids. CDR3 bases: TGTGCCAGTAGTGATGGGGGGAAGGAAACCGGGGAGCTGTTTTTT. Its protein product is CASSDGGKETGELFF.

This clone was found once. This chain connects TRBV4-1 to TRBJ2-7; D may be TRBD2 (7 bases). This CDR3 has 17 residues. Trimming shortened V by 0 bases and J by 3 bases, and 18 bases separated the two germline ends. Germline assignment: CDR1 MGHRA and CDR2 YSYEKL. CDR3 sequence (DNA): TGCGCCAGCAGCCAAGATAGGGGGGGCGGCCCAGTCTACGAGCAGTACTTC. Amino acids: CASSQDRGGGPVYEQYF.

This chain links TRBV15 with TRBJ2-7; 7 nucleotides match TRBD2. V lost 5 bases, J lost 5 bases, and 9 bases stayed unmatched. This CDR3 comprises 14 residues. The germline V gene encodes CDR1 LNHNV and CDR2 YYDKDF (reference sequence). This CDR3 reads CATSGGGSANEQYF. In DNA form, the CDR3 reads TGTGCCACCAGCGGCGGGGGTAGCGCAAACGAGCAGTACTTC.

This clone came up a few times. This sequence joins TRBV18 and TRBJ2-2; no clear D. Germline loops: CDR1 KGHSH, CDR2 LQKENI. The CDR3 covers 15 residues. V lost 2 bases to trimming and J lost 5 bases, with 12 bases between them. DNA for the CDR3: TGTGCCAGCTCACCAGCGACCGCCGGGACCGGGGAGCTGTTTTTT. Its translation: CASSPATAGTGELFF.

The chain has TRBV18 and TRBJ1-6, with 10 positions matching TRBD1. Losses at the gene ends were 6 bases for V and 9 bases for J; bases not matched to a gene: 11. This CDR3 is built from 16 residues. Germline V gene data show CDR1 as KGHSH and CDR2 as LQKENI. The CDR3 nucleotides are TGTGCCAGCTCCGGAGGAGGGACAGGGGCTACTTCACCCCTCCACTTT. Translated: CASSGGGTGATSPLHF. The entire variable domain, with the rest obtained from reference TRBV18 and TRBJ1-6, is as follows: NAGVMQNPRHLVRRRGQEARLRCSPMKGHSHVYWYRQLPEEGLKFMVYLQKENIIDESGMPKERFSAEFPKEGPSILRIQQVVRGDSAAYFCASSGGGTGATSPLHFGNGTRLTVT.

The chain combines TRBV5-5 with TRBJ1-4, with D perhaps TRBD1 (6 bases). CDR1 and CDR2 from the germline V gene are SGHKS and YYEKEE (reference sequence). The V and J ends lost 4 bases and 8 bases respectively, with 18 bases between them. The CDR3 is 15 residues long. CDR3 coding DNA: TGTGCCAGCAGCCCTCAGTCTCAGAGGGGGGAAAAACTGTTTTTT. This encodes CASSPQSQRGEKLFF.

The J gene is TRBJ2-7, the V gene TRBV6-1, with 9 bases lining up with TRBD1. The CDR3 runs to 15 residues. V dropped 2 bases and J dropped 2; count of bases not matched to a gene: 4. CDR1 and CDR2 (germline): MNHNS, SASEGT. DNA of the CDR3: TGTGCCAGCAGTGAATCGAGGACAGGGGCCTACGAGCAGTACTTC. This encodes CASSESRTGAYEQYF.

This clone came up a few times. The V and J genes are TRBV3-1 (or the pseudogene TRBV3-2) and TRBJ2-3; 10 bases map to TRBD2. Germline-derived CDR1 and CDR2 are LGHDT and YNNKEL (reference sequence). This CDR3 comprises 16 residues. The V and J ends lost 5 bases and 0 bases, in that order; junction bases with no gene match: 5. CDR3 protein: CASSTPSGGSTDTQYF. CDR3 DNA: TGTGCCAGCAGCACCCCTAGCGGGGGAAGCACAGATACGCAGTATTTT.

This chain joins TRBV12-3 or TRBV12-4 and TRBJ1-5; 7 bases are a match to TRBD1. The V gene end was trimmed by 6 bases and the J gene end by 5 bases; junction bases not matched to a gene: 4. The CDR3 consists of 13 residues. The CDR3 loop reads CASRDRAYQPQHF. DNA of the CDR3: TGTGCCAGCAGAGACAGGGCATATCAGCCCCAGCATTTT.

There are a few counts of this clone. The genes are TRBV27 and TRBJ2-1; TRBD2 aligns across 11 bases. The V gene end was trimmed by 6 bases and the J gene end by 4 bases; junction bases not matched to a gene: 5. Looked up from germline, CDR1 is MNHEY and CDR2 is SMNVEV (reference sequence). The CDR3 extends over 15 amino acids. CDR3 protein: CASRSGTSGYNEQFF. The CDR3 DNA sequence: TGTGCCAGCAGATCCGGGACTAGCGGATACAATGAGCAGTTCTTC.

The gene calls are TRBV6-5 and TRBJ2-5; 9 bases match TRBD2. The germline gives CDR1 MNHEY, CDR2 SVGAGI. The CDR3 consists of 13 residues. Losses at the gene ends were 7 bases for V and 5 bases for J; bases not matched to a gene: 5. The CDR3 DNA follows: TGTGCCAGCACTAGCGGGGTTGTCGAGACCCAGTACTTC. It yields the protein CASTSGVVETQYF.

This CDR3 is CASSGSGEFYEQFF. The CDR3 nucleotides are TGTGCCAGCAGTGGGTCAGGGGAGTTCTATGAGCAGTTCTTC. The chain has TRBV28 and TRBJ2-1; a weak D match, TRBD1 (6 bases). There are 14 residues in the CDR3. V was cut by 5 bases and J by 8 bases, with 16 bases left in between. In germline, CDR1 is MDHEN, CDR2 SYDVKM.

The V and J genes are TRBV7-9 and TRBJ2-6, with D perhaps matching TRBD1 (5 bases). Germline V gene lookup returns CDR1 SEHNR and CDR2 FQNEAQ (reference sequence). Trimming stripped 3 bases from V and 0 bases from J, with 9 bases between. This CDR3 has 16 residues. The CDR3 reads CASSFQGLSGANVLTF. The DNA for the CDR3 is TGTGCCAGCAGCTTCCAGGGCCTCTCTGGGGCCAACGTCCTGACTTTC. Full variable domain (outside the CDR3, taken from reference TRBV7-9 and TRBJ2-6): DTGVSQNPRHKITKRGQNVTFRCDPISEHNRLYWYRQTLGQGPEFLTYFQNEAQLEKSRLLSDRFSAERPKGSFSTLEIQRTEQGDSAMYLCASSFQGLSGANVLTFGAGSRLTVL.

The chain carries TRBV6-1 and TRBJ2-1, with TRBD2 identical over 7 bases. The J segment lost 0 bases and the V segment lost 4 bases, leaving 9 bases of the junction unmatched. Looked up from germline, CDR1 is MNHNS and CDR2 is SASEGT. The CDR3 length is 17 residues. CDR3 DNA sequence: TGTGCCAGCAGTGGGGCAAGCGGGACCATCTCCTACAATGAGCAGTTCTTC. Translating it yields CASSGASGTISYNEQFF.

To note about this clone: The same CDR3 can be traced to other DNA sequences in this sample. The chain links TRBV11-2 to TRBJ2-5; 10 bases align to TRBD2. From germline, CDR1 is SGHAT and CDR2 FQNNGV. The length of the CDR3 is 15 residues. V lost 2 bases to trimming and J lost 5 bases; unmatched junction nucleotides: 5. CDR3 protein: CASSLQRGGQETQYF. The CDR3 DNA is TGTGCCAGCAGCTTACAGCGGGGGGGCCAGGAGACCCAGTACTTC. The full variable domain, its missing parts supplied by reference TRBV11-2 and TRBJ2-5, is EAGVAQSPRYKIIEKRQSVAFWCNPISGHATLYWYQQILGQGPKLLIQFQNNGVVDDSQLPKDRFSAERLKGVDSTLKIQPAKLEDSAVYLCASSLQRGGQETQYFGPGTRLLVL.

This chain links TRBV6-5 with TRBJ2-7; 8 bases map to TRBD1. The CDR3 spans 15 residues. CDR1 and CDR2 (germline): MNHEY, SVGAGI. The junction had 8 bases not matched to a gene; V was cut back by 6 bases and J by 1 base. Here the CDR3 DNA reads TGTGCCAGCAGGGGGGGACAGGCAAATTCCTACGAGCAGTACTTC. Amino acids: CASRGGQANSYEQYF.

V usage is TRBV7-2 and J usage is TRBJ2-3; 8 bases map to TRBD1. V lost 0 bases, J lost 2 bases, and 7 bases stayed unmatched. Germline CDR1 and CDR2: SGHTA and FQGNSA. The CDR3 contains 17 residues. Here the CDR3 reads CASSLASGGLVTDTQYF. The CDR3 bases are TGTGCCAGCAGCTTAGCGTCAGGGGGCTTAGTCACAGATACGCAGTATTTT.